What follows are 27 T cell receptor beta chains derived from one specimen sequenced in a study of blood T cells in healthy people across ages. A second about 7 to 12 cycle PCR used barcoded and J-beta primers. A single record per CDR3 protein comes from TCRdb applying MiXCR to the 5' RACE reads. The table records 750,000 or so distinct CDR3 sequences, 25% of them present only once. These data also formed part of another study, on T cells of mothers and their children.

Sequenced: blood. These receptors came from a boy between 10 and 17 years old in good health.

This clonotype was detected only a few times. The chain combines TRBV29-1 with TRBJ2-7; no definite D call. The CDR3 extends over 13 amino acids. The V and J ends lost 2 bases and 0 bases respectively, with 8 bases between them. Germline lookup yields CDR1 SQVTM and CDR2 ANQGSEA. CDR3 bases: TGCAGCGTTGAAACCCCGAGCTCCTACGAGCAGTACTTC. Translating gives CSVETPSSYEQYF.

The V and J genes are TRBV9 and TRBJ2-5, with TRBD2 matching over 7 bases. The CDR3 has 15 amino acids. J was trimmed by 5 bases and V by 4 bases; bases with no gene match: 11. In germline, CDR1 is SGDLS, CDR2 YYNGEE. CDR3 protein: CASSLFGGVRETQYF. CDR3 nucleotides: TGTGCCAGCAGCCTATTTGGGGGGGTACGGGAGACCCAGTACTTC.

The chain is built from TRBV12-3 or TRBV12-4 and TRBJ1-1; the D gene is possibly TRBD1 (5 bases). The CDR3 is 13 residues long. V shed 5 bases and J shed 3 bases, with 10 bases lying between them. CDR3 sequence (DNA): TGTGCCAGCAGTCCCGAAGGGGACACTGAAGCTTTCTTT. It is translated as CASSPEGDTEAFF.

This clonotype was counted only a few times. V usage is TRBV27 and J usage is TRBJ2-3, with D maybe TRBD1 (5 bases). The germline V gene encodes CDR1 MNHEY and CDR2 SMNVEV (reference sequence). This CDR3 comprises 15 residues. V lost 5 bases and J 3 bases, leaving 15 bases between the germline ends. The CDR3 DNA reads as TGTGCCAGCAGTCCTTCCATGACAGCAACAGATACGCAGTATTTT. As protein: CASSPSMTATDTQYF.

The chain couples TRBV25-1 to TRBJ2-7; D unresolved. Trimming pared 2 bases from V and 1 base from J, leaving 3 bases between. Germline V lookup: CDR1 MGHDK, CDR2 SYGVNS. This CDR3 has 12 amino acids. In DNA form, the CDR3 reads TGTGCCAGCAGTGAAGGTTCCTACGAGCAGTACTTC. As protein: CASSEGSYEQYF.

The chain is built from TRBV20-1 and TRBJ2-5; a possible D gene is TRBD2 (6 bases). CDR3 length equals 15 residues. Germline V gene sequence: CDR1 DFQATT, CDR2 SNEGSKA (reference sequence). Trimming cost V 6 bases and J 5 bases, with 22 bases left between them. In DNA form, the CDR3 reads TGCAGTGCCCTGCGATGGGGGGATGAAACCGAGACCCAGTACTTC. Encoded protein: CSALRWGDETETQYF.

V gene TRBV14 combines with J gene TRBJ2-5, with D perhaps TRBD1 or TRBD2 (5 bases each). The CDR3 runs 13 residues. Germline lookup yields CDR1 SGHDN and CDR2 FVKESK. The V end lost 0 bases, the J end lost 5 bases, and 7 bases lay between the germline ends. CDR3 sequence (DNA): TGTGCCAGCAGCCAAGAAGAGGGGGAGACCCAGTACTTC. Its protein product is CASSQEEGETQYF.

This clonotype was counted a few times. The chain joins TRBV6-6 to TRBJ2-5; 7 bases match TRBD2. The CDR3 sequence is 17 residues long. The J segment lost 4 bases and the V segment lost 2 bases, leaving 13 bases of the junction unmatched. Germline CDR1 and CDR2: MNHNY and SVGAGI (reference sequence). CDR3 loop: CASSYPPGREERETQYF. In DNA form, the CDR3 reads TGTGCCAGCAGTTACCCCCCGGGACGGGAGGAGAGAGAGACCCAGTACTTC.

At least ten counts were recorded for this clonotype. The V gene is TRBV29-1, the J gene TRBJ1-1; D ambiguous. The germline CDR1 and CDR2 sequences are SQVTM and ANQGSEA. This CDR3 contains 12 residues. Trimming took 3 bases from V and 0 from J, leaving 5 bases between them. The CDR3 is CSVEGLNTEAFF. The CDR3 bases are TGCAGCGTTGAGGGGTTGAACACTGAAGCTTTCTTT. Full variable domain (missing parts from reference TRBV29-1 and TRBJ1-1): SAVISQKPSRDICQRGTSLTIQCQVDSQVTMMFWYRQQPGQSLTLIATANQGSEATYESGFVIDKFPISRPNLTFSTLTVSNMSPEDSSIYLCSVEGLNTEAFFGQGTRLTVV.

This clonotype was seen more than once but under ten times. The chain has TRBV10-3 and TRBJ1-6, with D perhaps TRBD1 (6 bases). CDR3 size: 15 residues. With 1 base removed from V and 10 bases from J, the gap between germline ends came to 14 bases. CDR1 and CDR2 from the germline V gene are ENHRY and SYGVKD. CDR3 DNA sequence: TGTGCCATCAGTGAGTACGTGGGCACAGGGTCACCCCTCCACTTT. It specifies CAISEYVGTGSPLHF.

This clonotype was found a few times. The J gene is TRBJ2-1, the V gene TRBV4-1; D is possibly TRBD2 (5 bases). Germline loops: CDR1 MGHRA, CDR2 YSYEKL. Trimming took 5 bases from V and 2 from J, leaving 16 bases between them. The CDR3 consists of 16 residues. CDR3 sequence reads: CASSDARGVPYNEQFF. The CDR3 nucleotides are TGCGCCAGCAGCGATGCCCGGGGTGTCCCCTACAATGAGCAGTTCTTC.

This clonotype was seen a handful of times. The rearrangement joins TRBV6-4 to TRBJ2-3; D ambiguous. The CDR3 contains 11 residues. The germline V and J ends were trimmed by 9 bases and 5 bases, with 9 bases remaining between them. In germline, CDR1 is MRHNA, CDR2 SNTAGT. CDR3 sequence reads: CASPWGDTQYF. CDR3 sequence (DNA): TGTGCCAGTCCTTGGGGAGATACGCAGTATTTT.

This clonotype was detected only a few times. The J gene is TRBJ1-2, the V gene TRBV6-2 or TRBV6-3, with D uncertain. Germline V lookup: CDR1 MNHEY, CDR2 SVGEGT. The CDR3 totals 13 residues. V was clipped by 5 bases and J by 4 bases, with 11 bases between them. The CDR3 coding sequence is TGTGCCAGCAGTCTTGCAGAACTCTATGGCTACACCTTC. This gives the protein CASSLAELYGYTF.

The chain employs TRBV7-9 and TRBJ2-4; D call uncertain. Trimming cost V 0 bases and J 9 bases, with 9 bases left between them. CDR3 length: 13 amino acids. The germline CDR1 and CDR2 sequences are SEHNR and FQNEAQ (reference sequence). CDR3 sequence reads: CASSLAQYGIQYF. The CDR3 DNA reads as TGTGCCAGCAGCTTAGCGCAATACGGCATTCAGTACTTC.

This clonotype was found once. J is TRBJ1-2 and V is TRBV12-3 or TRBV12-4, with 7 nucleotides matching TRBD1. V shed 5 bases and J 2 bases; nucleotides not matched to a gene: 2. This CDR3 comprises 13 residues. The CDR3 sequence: CASSNRGNYGYTF. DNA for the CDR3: TGTGCCAGCAGTAACAGGGGAAACTATGGCTACACCTTC.

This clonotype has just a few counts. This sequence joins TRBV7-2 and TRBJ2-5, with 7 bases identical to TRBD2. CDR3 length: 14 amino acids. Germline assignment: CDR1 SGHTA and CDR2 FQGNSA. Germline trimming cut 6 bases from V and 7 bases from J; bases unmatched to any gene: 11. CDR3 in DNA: TGTGCCAGCAGGCCAGGAAGCGGGGCAGTGACCCAGTACTTC. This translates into CASRPGSGAVTQYF. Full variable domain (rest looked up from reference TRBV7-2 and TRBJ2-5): GAGVSQSPSNKVTEKGKDVELRCDPISGHTALYWYRQSLGQGLEFLIYFQGNSAPDKSGLPSDRFSAERTGGSVSTLTIQRTQQEDSAVYLCASRPGSGAVTQYFGPGTRLLVL.

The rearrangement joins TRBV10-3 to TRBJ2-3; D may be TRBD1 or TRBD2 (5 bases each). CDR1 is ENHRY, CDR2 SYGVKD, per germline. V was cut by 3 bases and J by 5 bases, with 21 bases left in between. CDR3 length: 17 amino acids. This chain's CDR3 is CAISERESSHQGDTQYF. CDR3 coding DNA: TGTGCCATCAGTGAAAGGGAATCTAGCCATCAGGGAGATACGCAGTATTTT.

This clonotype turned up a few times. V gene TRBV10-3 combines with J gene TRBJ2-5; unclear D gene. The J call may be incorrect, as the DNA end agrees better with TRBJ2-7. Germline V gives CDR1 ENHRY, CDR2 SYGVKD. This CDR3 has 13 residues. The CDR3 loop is CAISEGRTYEQYF. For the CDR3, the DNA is TGTGCCATCAGTGAGGGCAGAACCTACGAGCAGTACTTC.

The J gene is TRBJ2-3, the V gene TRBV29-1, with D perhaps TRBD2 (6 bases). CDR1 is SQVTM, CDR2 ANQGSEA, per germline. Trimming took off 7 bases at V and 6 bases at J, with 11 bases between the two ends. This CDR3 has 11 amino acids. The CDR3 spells CSGTKRDTQYF. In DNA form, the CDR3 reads TGCAGCGGGACTAAGAGGGATACGCAGTATTTT.

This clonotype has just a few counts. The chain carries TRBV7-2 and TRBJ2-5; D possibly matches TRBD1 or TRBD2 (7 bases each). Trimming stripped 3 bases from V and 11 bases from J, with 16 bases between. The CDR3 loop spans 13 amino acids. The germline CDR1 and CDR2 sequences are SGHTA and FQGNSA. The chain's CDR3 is CASSFGTAAGQYF. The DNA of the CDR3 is TGTGCCAGCAGCTTCGGGACAGCAGCGGGGCAGTACTTC.

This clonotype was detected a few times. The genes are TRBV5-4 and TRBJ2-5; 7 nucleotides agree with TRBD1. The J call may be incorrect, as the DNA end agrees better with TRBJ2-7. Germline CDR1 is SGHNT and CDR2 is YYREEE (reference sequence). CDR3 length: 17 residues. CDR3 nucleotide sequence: TGTGCCAGCAGCTCCCAAATTACCGGGACAGACAACTACGAGCAGTACTTC. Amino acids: CASSSQITGTDNYEQYF.

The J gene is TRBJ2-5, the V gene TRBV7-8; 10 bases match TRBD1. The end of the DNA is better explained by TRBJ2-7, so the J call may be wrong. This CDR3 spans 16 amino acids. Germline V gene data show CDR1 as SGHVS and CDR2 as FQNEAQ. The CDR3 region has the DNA TGTGCCAGCAGCTTAAGGACAGGGGGAACCTCCTACGAGCAGTACTTC. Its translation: CASSLRTGGTSYEQYF.

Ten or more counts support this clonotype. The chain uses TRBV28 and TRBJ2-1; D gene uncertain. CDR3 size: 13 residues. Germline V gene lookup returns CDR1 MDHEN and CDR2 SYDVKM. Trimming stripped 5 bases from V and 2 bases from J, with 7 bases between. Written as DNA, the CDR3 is TGTGCCAGCAGTCCGACGACCTACAATGAGCAGTTCTTC. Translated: CASSPTTYNEQFF.

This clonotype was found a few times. This CDR3 reads CASSLGLASTDTQYF. DNA of the CDR3: TGTGCCAGCAGCTTAGGACTAGCGAGCACAGATACGCAGTATTTT. This chain uses TRBV7-3 with TRBJ2-3; TRBD2 matches at 9 bases. Germline loops: CDR1 SGHTA, CDR2 FQGTGA. J was trimmed by 0 bases and V by 2 bases; bases with no gene match: 0. The CDR3 covers 15 residues.

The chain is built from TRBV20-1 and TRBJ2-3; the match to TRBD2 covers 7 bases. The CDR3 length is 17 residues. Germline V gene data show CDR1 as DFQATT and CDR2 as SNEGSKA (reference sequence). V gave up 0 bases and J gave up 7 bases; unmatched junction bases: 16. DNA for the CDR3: TGCAGTGCTAGAGATCGGGGGGTCGGGGGTTTGGGATATACGCAGTATTTT. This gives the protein CSARDRGVGGLGYTQYF.

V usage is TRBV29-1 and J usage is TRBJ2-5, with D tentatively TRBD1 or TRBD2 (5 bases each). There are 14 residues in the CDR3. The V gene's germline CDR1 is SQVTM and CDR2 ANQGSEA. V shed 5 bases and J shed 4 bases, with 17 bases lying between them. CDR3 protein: CSVRNRDPGETQYF. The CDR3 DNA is TGCAGCGTTAGGAACCGGGACCCCGGAGAGACCCAGTACTTC.

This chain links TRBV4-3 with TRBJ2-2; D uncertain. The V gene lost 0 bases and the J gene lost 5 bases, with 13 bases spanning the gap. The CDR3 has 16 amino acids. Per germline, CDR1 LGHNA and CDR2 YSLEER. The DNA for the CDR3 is TGCGCCAGCAGCCAAGATGGGCACCTCGGAACCGGGGAGCTGTTTTTT. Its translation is CASSQDGHLGTGELFF.